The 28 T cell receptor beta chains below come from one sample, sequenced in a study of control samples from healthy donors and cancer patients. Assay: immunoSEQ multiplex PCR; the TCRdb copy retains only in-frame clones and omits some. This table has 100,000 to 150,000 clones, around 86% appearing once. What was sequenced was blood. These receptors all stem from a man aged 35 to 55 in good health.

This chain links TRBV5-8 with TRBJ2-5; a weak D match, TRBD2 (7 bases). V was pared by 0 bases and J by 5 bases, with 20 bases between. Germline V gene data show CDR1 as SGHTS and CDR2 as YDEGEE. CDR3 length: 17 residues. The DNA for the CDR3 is TGTGCCAGCAGCTTGGTCCAGGGGAGGGGATCTCTTGAGACCCAGTACTTC. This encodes CASSLVQGRGSLETQYF.

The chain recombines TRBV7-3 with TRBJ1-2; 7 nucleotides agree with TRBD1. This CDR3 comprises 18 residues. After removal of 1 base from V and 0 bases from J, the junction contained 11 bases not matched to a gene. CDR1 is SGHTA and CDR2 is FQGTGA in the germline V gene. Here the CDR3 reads CASSLRGQQEFSNYGYTF. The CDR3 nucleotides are TGTGCCAGCAGCTTAAGGGGACAGCAGGAATTTTCTAACTATGGCTACACCTTC. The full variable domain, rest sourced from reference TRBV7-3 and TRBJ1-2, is GAGVSQTPSNKVTEKGKYVELRCDPISGHTALYWYRQSLGQGPEFLIYFQGTGAADDSGLPNDRFFAVRPEGSVSTLKIQRTERGDSAVYLCASSLRGQQEFSNYGYTFGSGTRLTVV.

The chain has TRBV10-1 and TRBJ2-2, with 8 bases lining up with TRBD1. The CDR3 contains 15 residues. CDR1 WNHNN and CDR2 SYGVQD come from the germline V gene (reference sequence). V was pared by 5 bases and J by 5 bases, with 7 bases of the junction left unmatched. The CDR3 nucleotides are TGCGCCAGCAGTTCCGGACAGGGTAGGACCGGGGAGCTGTTTTTT. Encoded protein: CASSSGQGRTGELFF.

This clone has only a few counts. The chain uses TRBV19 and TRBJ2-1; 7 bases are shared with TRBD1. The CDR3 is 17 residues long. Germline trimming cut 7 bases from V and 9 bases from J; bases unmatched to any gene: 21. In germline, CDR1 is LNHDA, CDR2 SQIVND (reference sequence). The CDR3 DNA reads TGTGCCAGTACCAGACAGGGTGGGCTACTCTCGACGAGTGAGCAGTTCTTC. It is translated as CASTRQGGLLSTSEQFF.

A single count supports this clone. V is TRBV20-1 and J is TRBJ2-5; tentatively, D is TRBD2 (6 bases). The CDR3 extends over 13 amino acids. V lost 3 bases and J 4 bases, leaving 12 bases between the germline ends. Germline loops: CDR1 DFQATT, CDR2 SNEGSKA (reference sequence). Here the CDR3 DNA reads TGCAGTGCTAGTGTTGCGGGACCAGAGACCCAGTACTTC. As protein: CSASVAGPETQYF.

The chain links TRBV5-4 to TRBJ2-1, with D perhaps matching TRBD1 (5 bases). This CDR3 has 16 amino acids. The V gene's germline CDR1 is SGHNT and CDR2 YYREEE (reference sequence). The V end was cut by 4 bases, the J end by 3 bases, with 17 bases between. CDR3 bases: TGTGCCAGCAGCCTTAACAGGAGAAGTCGCTACAATGAGCAGTTCTTC. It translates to CASSLNRRSRYNEQFF. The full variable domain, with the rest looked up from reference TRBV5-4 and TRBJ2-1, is ETGVTQSPTHLIKTRGQQVTLRCSSQSGHNTVSWYQQALGQGPQFIFQYYREEENGRGNFPPRFSGLQFPNYSSELNVNALELDDSALYLCASSLNRRSRYNEQFFGPGTRLTVL.

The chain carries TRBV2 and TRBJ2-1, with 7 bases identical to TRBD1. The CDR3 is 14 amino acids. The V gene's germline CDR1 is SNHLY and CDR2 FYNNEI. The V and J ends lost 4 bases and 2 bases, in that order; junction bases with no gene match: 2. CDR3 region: CASSAGQAYNEQFF. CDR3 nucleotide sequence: TGTGCCAGCAGTGCAGGACAGGCCTACAATGAGCAGTTCTTC.

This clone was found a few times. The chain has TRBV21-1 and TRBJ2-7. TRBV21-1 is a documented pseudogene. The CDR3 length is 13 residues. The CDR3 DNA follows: TGTGCCAGCAGTTCTCCGGGACCTCCCGAGCAGTACTTC. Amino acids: CASSSPGPPEQYF.

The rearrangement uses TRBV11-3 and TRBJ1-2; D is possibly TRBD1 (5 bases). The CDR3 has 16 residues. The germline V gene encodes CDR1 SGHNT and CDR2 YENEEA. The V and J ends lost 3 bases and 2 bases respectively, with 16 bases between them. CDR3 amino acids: CASSFEGRGGNYGYTF. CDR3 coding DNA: TGTGCCAGCAGCTTTGAGGGGAGGGGCGGAAACTATGGCTACACCTTC.

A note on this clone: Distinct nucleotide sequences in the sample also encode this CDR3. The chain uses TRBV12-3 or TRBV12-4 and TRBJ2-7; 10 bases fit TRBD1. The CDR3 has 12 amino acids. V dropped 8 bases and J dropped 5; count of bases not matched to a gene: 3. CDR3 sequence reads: CASRQGANEQYF. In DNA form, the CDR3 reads TGTGCCAGCCGACAGGGGGCCAACGAGCAGTACTTC.

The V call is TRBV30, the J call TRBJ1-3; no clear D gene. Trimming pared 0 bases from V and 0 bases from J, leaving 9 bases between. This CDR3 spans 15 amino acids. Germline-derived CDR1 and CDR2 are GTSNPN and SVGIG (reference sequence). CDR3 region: CAWSVLPGSGNTIYF. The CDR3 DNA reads TGTGCCTGGAGTGTACTACCAGGCTCTGGAAACACCATATATTTT.

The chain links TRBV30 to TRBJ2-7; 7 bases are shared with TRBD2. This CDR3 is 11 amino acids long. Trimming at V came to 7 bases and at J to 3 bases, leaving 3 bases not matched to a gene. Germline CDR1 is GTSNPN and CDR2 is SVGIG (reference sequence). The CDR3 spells CAYRDYYEQYF. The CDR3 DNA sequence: TGTGCCTATCGGGACTACTACGAGCAGTACTTC.

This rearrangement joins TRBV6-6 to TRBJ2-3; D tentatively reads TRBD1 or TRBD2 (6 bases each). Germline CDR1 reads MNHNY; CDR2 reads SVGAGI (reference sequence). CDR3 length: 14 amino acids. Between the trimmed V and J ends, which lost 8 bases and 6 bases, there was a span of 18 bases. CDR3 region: CASGGPRVGDTQYF. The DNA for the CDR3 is TGTGCCAGCGGGGGGCCGCGGGTCGGGGATACGCAGTATTTT.

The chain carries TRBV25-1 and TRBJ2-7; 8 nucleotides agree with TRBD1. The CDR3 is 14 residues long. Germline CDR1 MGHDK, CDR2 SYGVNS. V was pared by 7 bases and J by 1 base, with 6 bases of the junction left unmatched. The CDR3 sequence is CASTGTGFSYEQYF. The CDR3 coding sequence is TGTGCCAGCACCGGGACAGGTTTTTCCTACGAGCAGTACTTC.

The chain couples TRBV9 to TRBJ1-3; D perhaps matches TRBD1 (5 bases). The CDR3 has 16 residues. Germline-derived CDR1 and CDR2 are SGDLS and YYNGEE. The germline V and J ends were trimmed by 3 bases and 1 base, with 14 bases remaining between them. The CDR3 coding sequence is TGTGCCAGCAGCGCCCCGGGGACTAGGTCTGGAAACACCATATATTTT. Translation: CASSAPGTRSGNTIYF.

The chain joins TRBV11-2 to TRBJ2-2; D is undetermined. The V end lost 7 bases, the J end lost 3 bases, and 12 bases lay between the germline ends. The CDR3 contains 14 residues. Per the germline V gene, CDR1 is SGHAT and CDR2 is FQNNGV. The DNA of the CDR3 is TGTGCCAGCAACTTTCTATCGTACACCGGGGAGCTGTTTTTT. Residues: CASNFLSYTGELFF. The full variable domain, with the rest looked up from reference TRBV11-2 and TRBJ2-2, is EAGVAQSPRYKIIEKRQSVAFWCNPISGHATLYWYQQILGQGPKLLIQFQNNGVVDDSQLPKDRFSAERLKGVDSTLKIQPAKLEDSAVYLCASNFLSYTGELFFGEGSRLTVL.

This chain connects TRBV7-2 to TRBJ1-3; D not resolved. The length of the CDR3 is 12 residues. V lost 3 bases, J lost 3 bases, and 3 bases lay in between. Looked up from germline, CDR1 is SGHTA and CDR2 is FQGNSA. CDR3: CASSFFGNTIYF. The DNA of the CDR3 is TGTGCCAGCAGCTTTTTTGGAAACACCATATATTTT. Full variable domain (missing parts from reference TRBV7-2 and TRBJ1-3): GAGVSQSPSNKVTEKGKDVELRCDPISGHTALYWYRQSLGQGLEFLIYFQGNSAPDKSGLPSDRFSAERTGGSVSTLTIQRTQQEDSAVYLCASSFFGNTIYFGEGSWLTVV.

The CDR3: CASSVEPQGIGEQYF. As DNA, the CDR3 is TGTGCCAGCAGCGTAGAGCCTCAGGGAATAGGGGAGCAGTACTTC. This sequence joins TRBV9 and TRBJ2-7, with D possibly being TRBD1 (5 bases). The V gene lost 0 bases and the J gene lost 7 bases, with 17 bases spanning the gap. The CDR3 is 15 residues long. Germline V gene sequence: CDR1 SGDLS, CDR2 YYNGEE.

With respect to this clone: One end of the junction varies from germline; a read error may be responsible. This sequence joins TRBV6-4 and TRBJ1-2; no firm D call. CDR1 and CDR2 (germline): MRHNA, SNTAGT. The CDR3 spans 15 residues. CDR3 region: CASSEMAGANYGCTF. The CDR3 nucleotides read TGTGCCAGCAGTGAGATGGCGGGTGCTAATTATGGCTGCACCTTC.

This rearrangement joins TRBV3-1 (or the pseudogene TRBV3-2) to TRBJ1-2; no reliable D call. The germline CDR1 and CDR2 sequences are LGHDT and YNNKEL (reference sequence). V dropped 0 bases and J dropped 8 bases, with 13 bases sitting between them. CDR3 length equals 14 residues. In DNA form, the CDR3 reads TGTGCCAGCAGCCAAGATGCCAGATGGGAGGGCTACACCTTC. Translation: CASSQDARWEGYTF.

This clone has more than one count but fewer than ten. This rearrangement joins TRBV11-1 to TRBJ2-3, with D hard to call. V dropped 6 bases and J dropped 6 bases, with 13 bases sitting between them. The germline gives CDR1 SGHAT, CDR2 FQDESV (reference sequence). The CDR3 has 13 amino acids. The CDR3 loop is CASRLRGGDTQYF. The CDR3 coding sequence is TGTGCCAGCAGGTTGCGAGGTGGGGATACGCAGTATTTT.

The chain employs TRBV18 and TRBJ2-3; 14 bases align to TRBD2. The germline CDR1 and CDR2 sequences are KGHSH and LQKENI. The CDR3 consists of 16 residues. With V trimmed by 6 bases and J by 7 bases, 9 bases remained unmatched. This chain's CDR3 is CASSWTSGGSRNTQYF. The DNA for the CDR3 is TGTGCCAGCTCCTGGACTAGCGGGGGGAGTAGAAATACGCAGTATTTT.

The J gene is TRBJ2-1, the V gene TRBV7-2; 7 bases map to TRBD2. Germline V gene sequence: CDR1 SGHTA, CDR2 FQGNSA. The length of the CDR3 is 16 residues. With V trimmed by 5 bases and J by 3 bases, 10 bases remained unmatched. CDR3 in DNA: TGTGCCAGCAGCCCCCGGAGTAGCGGGTTCTACAATGAGCAGTTCTTC. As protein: CASSPRSSGFYNEQFF.

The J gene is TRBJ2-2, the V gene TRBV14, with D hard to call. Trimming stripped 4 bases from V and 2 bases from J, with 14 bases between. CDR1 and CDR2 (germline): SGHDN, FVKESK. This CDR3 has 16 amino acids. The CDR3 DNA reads TGTGCCAGCAGCCGCGTTGGGCTACCCAACACCGGGGAGCTGTTTTTT. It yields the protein CASSRVGLPNTGELFF.

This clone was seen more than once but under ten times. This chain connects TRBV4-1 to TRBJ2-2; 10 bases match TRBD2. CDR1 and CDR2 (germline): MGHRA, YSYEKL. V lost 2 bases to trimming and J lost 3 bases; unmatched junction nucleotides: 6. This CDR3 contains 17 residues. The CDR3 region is CASSQLLAGADTGELFF. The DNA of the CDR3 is TGCGCCAGCAGCCAATTGCTAGCGGGGGCCGACACCGGGGAGCTGTTTTTT.

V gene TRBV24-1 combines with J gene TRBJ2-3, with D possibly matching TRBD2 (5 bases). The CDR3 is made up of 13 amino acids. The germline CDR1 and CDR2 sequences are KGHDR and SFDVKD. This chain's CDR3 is CATGSDYTDTQYF. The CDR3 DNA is TGTGCTACTGGGAGCGATTACACAGATACGCAGTATTTT.

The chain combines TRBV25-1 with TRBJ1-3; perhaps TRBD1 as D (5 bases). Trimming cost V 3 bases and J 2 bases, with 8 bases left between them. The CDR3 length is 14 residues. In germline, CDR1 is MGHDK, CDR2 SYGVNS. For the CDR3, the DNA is TGTGCCAGCAGTGAGGAGGGGCCTGGAAACACCATATATTTT. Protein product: CASSEEGPGNTIYF.

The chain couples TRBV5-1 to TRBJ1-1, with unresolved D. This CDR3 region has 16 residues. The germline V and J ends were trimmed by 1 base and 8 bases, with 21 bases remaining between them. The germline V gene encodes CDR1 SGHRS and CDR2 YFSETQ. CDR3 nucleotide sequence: TGCGCCAGCAGCTTGATGATTATGGGGTCGCTGGTCGAAGCTTTCTTT. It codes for CASSLMIMGSLVEAFF.